A single sample gave rise to the 7 T cell receptor beta chains below, sequenced in a study of T cell responses to AZD1222 COVID-19 vaccine (dated by TCRdb to about 2021). Explained via the paper, the time point label denotes: baseline before first vaccination. Library preparation was by the immunoSEQ multiplex PCR assay. In its TCRdb copy, this immuneACCESS table keeps in-frame sequences only and misses some clones. Where compared with another copy, unresolved V genes explain less than half of these, and the others have no known cause. This sample holds under 150,000 clones; just over 90% were observed only once. The ten largest clones represent roughly 5% of the sample. The material sequenced was peripheral blood, taken on day 0 of AZD1222 vaccination. The source of these receptors is an adult in good health.

The chain has TRBV7-8 and TRBJ2-2; D is unclear. This CDR3 spans 17 amino acids. Looked up from germline, CDR1 is SGHVS and CDR2 is FQNEAQ. V was cut by 5 bases and J by 3 bases, with 19 bases left in between. CDR3 protein: CASSDGPARIYTGELFF. CDR3 nucleotides: TGTGCCAGCAGCGACGGACCGGCCAGAATCTACACCGGGGAGCTGTTTTTT.

The CDR3, as DNA: TGTGCCAGCAGTTGGGATAGCAATCAGCCCCAGCATTTT. It translates to CASSWDSNQPQHF. The chain carries TRBV6-6 and TRBJ1-5; D gene ambiguous. Germline V gene sequence: CDR1 MNHNY, CDR2 SVGAGI (reference sequence). This CDR3 is 13 amino acids long. V lost 4 bases, J lost 0 bases, and 4 bases lay in between.

CDR3 in DNA: TGTGCCAGCAGCTACTCCAGCGTCTACGAGCAGTACTTC. Translating gives CASSYSSVYEQYF. The rearrangement uses TRBV14 and TRBJ2-7; D is unclear. The CDR3 runs 13 residues. Trimming shortened V by 5 bases and J by 3 bases, and 11 bases separated the two germline ends. Germline CDR1 reads SGHDN; CDR2 reads FVKESK. The full variable domain, in which reference TRBV14 and TRBJ2-7 provide the parts outside the CDR3, is EAGVTQFPSHSVIEKGQTVTLRCDPISGHDNLYWYRRVMGKEIKFLLHFVKESKQDESGMPNNRFLAERTGGTYSTLKVQPAELEDSGVYFCASSYSSVYEQYFGPGTRLTVT.

This clone was detected once. This CDR3 reads CATSRVAETQYF. CDR3 sequence (DNA): TGTGCCACCAGCAGAGTAGCGGAGACCCAGTACTTC. This chain links TRBV15 with TRBJ2-5; D perhaps matches TRBD2 (5 bases). V lost 1 base to trimming and J lost 5 bases, with 5 bases between them. CDR3 length equals 12 residues. The V gene's germline CDR1 is LNHNV and CDR2 YYDKDF (reference sequence).

V gene TRBV6-6 combines with J gene TRBJ1-1, with D hard to call. Germline V gene sequence: CDR1 MNHNY, CDR2 SVGAGI (reference sequence). The V gene lost 6 bases and the J gene lost 4 bases, with 3 bases spanning the gap. This CDR3 is 10 amino acids long. CDR3 protein: CASSLTEAFF. For the CDR3, the DNA is TGTGCCAGCAGCCTCACTGAAGCTTTCTTT.

The genes are TRBV6-2 or TRBV6-3 and TRBJ2-3; TRBD2 agrees at 13 bases. The CDR3 spans 16 residues. Trimming cost V 2 bases and J 1 base; bases outside gene matches: 0. Germline lookup yields CDR1 MNHEY and CDR2 SVGEGT. This CDR3 is CASSYGTSGGTDTQYF. CDR3 in DNA: TGTGCCAGCAGTTACGGGACTAGCGGGGGCACAGATACGCAGTATTTT.

The rearrangement uses TRBV7-9 and TRBJ2-5, with 7 bases fitting TRBD2. Trimming cost V 1 base and J 3 bases; bases outside gene matches: 5. Per the germline V gene, CDR1 is SEHNR and CDR2 is FQNEAQ (reference sequence). The CDR3 has 15 residues. The CDR3 region has the DNA TGTGCCAGCAGCTTAGTGAGCGGGGTTAAAGAGACCCAGTACTTC. Amino acids: CASSLVSGVKETQYF.